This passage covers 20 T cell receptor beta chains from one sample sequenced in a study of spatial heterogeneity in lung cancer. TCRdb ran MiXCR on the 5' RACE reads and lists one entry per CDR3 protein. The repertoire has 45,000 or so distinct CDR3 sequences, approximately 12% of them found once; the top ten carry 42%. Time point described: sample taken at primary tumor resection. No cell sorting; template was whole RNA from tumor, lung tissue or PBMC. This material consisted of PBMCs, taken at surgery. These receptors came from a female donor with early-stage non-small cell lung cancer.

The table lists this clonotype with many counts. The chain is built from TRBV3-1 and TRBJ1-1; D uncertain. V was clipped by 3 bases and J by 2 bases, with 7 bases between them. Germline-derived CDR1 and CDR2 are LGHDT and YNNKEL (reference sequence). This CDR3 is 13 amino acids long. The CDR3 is CASSQHLNTEAFF. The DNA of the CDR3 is TGTGCCAGCAGCCAGCACCTAAACACTGAAGCTTTCTTT.

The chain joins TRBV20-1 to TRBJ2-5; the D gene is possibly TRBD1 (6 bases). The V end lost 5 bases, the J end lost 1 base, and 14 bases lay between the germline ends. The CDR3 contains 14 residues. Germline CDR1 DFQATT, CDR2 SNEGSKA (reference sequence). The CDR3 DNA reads TGCAGTGCTGATTACAGGGAGTCCCAAGAGACCCAGTACTTC. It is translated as CSADYRESQETQYF.

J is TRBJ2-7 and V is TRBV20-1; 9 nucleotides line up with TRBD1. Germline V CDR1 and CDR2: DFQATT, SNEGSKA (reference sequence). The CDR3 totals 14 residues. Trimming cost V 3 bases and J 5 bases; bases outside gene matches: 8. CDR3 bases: TGCAGTGCTAGGTCCCCACAGGGGGCTGACGAGCAGTACTTC. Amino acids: CSARSPQGADEQYF.

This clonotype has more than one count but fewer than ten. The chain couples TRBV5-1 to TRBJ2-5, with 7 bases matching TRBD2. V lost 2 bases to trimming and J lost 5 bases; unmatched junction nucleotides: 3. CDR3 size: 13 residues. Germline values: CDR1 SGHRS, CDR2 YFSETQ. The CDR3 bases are TGCGCCAGCAGCTTACGGGGGGATGAGACCCAGTACTTC. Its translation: CASSLRGDETQYF.

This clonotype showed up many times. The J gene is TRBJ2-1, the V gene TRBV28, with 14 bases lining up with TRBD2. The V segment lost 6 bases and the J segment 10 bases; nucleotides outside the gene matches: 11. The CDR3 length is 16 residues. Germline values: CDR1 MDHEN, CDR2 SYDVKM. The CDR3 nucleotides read TGTGCCAGCAGCACGACTAGCGGGGGGGCCGGTCGCGAGCAGTTCTTC. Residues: CASSTTSGGAGREQFF.

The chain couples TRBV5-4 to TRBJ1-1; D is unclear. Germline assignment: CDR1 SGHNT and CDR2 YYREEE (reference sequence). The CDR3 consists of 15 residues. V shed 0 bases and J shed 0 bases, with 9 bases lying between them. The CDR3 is CASSLDSSVNTEAFF. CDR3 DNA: TGTGCCAGCAGCTTGGACAGCTCAGTGAACACTGAAGCTTTCTTT. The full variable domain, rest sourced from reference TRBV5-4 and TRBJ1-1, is ETGVTQSPTHLIKTRGQQVTLRCSSQSGHNTVSWYQQALGQGPQFIFQYYREEENGRGNFPPRFSGLQFPNYSSELNVNALELDDSALYLCASSLDSSVNTEAFFGQGTRLTVV.

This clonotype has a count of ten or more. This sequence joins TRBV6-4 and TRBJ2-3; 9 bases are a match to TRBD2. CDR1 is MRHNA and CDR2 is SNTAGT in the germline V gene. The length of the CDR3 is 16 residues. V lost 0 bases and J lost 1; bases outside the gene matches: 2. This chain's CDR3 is CASSDSVAGGTDTQYF. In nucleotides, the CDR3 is TGTGCCAGCAGTGACTCAGTAGCGGGGGGCACAGATACGCAGTATTTT.

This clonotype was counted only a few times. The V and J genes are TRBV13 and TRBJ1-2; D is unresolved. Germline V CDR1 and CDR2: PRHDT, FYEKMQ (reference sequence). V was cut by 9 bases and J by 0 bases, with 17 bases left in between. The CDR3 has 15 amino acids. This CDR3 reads CASRTDVATNYGYTF. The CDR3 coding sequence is TGTGCCAGTAGAACCGACGTAGCCACTAACTATGGCTACACCTTC.

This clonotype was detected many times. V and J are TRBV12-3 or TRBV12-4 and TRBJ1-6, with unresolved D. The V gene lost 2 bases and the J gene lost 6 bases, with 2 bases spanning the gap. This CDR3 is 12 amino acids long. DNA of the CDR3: TGTGCCAGCAGTTTATCTAATTCACCCCTCCACTTT. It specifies CASSLSNSPLHF.

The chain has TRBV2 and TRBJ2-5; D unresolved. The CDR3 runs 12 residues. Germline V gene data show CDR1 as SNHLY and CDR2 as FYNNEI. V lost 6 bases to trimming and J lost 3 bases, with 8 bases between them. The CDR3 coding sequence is TGTGCCAGCAGCCCAGTCGAAGAGACCCAGTACTTC. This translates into CASSPVEETQYF.

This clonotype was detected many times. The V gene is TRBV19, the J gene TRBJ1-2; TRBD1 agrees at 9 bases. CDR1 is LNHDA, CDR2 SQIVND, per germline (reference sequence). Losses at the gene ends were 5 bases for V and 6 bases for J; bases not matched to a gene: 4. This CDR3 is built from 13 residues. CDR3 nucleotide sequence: TGTGCCAGTAGTCCAACAGGGGGCCATGGCTACACCTTC. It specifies CASSPTGGHGYTF.

The CDR3 sequence: CASSFGIKGNQPQHF. CDR3 DNA sequence: TGTGCCAGCAGTTTCGGGATTAAAGGCAATCAGCCCCAGCATTTT. The chain joins TRBV12-3 or TRBV12-4 to TRBJ1-5; D gene uncertain. Trimming left V 3 bases short and J 2 bases short, with 11 bases between. The CDR3 length is 15 residues.

The DNA of the CDR3 is TGTGCCAGCAGCTTAAGCGGGGGGGCGTCCTTTAATGAGCAGTTCTTC. Translating it yields CASSLSGGASFNEQFF. V gene TRBV7-2 combines with J gene TRBJ2-1, with 10 bases identical to TRBD2. The J segment lost 7 bases and the V segment lost 2 bases, leaving 8 bases of the junction unmatched. The CDR3 runs 16 residues. CDR1 is SGHTA and CDR2 is FQGNSA in the germline V gene.

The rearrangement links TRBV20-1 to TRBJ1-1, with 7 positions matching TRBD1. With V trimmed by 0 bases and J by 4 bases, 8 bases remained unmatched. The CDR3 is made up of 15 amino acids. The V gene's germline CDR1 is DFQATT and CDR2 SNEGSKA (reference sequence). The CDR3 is CSAREVSTGPTEAFF. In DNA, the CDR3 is TGCAGTGCTAGAGAAGTTTCGACAGGGCCCACTGAAGCTTTCTTT.

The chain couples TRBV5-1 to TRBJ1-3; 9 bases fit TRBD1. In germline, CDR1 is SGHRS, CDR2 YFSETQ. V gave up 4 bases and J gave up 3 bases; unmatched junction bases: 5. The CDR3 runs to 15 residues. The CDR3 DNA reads TGCGCCAGCAGCGAAGGGACAGGGAGTGGAAACACCATATATTTT. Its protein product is CASSEGTGSGNTIYF.

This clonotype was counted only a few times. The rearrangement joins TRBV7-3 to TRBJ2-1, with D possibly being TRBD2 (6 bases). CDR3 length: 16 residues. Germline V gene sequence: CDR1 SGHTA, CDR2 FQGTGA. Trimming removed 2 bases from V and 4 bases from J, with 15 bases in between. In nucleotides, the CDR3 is TGTGCCAGCAGCTTACGCTCCGGGACTGGTTACAATGAGCAGTTCTTC. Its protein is CASSLRSGTGYNEQFF.

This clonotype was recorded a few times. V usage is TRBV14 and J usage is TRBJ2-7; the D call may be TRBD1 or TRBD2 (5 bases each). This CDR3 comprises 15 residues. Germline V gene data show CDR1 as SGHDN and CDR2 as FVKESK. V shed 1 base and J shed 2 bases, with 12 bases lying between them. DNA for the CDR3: TGTGCCAGCAGCCAAGCTCGGGGCGGGCCCTACGAGCAGTACTTC. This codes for CASSQARGGPYEQYF.

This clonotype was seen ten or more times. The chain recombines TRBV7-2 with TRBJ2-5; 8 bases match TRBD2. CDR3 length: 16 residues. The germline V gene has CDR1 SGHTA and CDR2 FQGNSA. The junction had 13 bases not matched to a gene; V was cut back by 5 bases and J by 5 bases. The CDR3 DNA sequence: TGTGCCAGCAGCCTAGGACTAGCCCGGTTTGGGGAGACCCAGTACTTC. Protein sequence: CASSLGLARFGETQYF.

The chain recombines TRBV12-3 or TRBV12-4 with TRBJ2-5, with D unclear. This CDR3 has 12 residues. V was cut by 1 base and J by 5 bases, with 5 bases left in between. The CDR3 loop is CASSLELETQYF. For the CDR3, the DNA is TGTGCCAGCAGTTTAGAGTTGGAGACCCAGTACTTC.

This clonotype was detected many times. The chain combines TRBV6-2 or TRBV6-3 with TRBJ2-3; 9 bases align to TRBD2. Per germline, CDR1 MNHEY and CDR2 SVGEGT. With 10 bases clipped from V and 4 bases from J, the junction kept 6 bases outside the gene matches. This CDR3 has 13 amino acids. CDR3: CATSSGGADTQYF. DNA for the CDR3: TGTGCCACGAGTAGCGGGGGTGCAGATACGCAGTATTTT.